This TCR beta chain was obtained from a study of OX40 agonist ivuxolimab in advanced cancers. This table comes from immunoSEQ multiplex PCR, and its TCRdb copy is limited to in-frame clones, with some not included. The repertoire holds tens of thousands of clones, with 70% to 90% as singletons. The V and J ends lost 4 bases and 7 bases, in that order; junction bases with no gene match: 21. CDR3 size: 20 residues. The chain employs TRBV5-3 and TRBJ1-6; 9 bases fit TRBD1. TRBV5-3 is sorted into the ORF group, with uncertain function. This clonotype was sampled from an adult with an advanced solid tumor such as melanoma, head and neck, liver or kidney cancer. The source was CD4+ or CD8+ T cells sorted from blood, collected in a trial of the OX40 agonist ivuxolimab. CDR3: CARSLPRDRELSLSNSPLHF. In DNA, the CDR3 is TGTGCCAGAAGCCTACCCCGGGACAGGGAATTAAGCCTCTCAAATTCACCCCTCCACTTT.